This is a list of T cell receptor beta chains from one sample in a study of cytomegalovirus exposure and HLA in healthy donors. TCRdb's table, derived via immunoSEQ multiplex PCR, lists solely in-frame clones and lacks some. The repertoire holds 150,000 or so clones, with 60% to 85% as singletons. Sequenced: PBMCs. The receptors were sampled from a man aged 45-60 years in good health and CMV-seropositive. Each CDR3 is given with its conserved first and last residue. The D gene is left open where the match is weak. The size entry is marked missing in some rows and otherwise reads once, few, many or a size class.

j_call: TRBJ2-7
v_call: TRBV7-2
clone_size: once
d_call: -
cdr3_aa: CASSLGQGAQYF
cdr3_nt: TGTGCCAGCAGCTTAGGTCAGGGTGCGCAGTACTTC

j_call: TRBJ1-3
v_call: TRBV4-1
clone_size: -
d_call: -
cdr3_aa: CASSQDRLSSGNTIYF
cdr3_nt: TGCGCCAGCAGCCAAGATCGTCTTAGCTCTGGAAACACCATATATTTT

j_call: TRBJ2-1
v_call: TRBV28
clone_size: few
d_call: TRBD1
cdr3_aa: CASSPITGGYEQFF
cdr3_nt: TGTGCCAGCAGCCCTATCACAGGGGGCTATGAGCAGTTCTTC

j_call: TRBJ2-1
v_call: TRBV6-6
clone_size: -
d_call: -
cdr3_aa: CANSMGGAYEQFF
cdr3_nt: TGTGCCAATTCCATGGGGGGGGCTTATGAGCAGTTCTTC

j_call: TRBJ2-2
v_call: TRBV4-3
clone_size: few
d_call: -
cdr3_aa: CASSQEVHRVHTGELFF
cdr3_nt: TGCGCCAGCAGCCAAGAGGTGCACAGGGTCCACACCGGGGAGCTGTTTTTT

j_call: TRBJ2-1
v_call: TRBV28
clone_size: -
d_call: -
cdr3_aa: CASARERGRINEQFF
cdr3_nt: TGTGCCAGCGCCCGGGAGCGAGGACGGATCAATGAGCAGTTCTTC

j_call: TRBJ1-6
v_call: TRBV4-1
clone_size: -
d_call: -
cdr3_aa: CASSEQQDDNSPLHF
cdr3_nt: TGCGCCAGCAGCGAACAACAAGATGATAATTCACCCCTCCACTTT

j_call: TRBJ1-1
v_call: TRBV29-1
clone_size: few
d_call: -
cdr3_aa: CSVYQRGFATEAFF
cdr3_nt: TGCAGCGTTTATCAAAGGGGGTTCGCCACTGAAGCTTTCTTT

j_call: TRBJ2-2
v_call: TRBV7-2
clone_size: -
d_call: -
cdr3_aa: CASTLNGGELFF
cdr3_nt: TGTGCCAGCACGCTGAACGGGGGGGAGCTGTTTTTT

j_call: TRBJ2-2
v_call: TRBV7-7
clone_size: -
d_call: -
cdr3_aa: CASSTRAWRPGELFF
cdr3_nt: TGTGCCAGCAGCACTAGGGCCTGGAGGCCCGGGGAGCTGTTTTTT

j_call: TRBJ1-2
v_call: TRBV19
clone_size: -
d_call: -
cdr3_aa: CASSPTVYGYTF
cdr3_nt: TGTGCCAGTAGTCCAACAGTCTATGGCTACACCTTC

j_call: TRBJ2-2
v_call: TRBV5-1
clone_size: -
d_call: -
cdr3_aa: CASSLGQLNTGEPFF
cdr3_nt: TGCGCCAGCAGCTTGGGGCAGTTGAACACCGGGGAGCCGTTTTTT

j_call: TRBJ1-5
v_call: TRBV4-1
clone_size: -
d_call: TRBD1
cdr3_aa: CASRQDRGSNQPQHF
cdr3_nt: TGCGCCAGCAGGCAAGACAGGGGCAGCAATCAGCCCCAGCATTTT

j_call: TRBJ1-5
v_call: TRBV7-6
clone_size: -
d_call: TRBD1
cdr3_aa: CASSPGQGGQPQHF
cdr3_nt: TGTGCCAGCAGCCCCGGACAGGGTGGTCAGCCCCAGCATTTT

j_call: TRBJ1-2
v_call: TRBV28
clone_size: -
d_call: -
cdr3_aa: CASSYRGYGYTF
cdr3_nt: TGTGCCAGCAGTTACCGGGGGTATGGCTACACCTTC

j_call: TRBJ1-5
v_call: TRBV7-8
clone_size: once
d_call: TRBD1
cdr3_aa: CASSLGQGGGQPQHF
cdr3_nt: TGTGCCAGCAGCCTGGGACAGGGCGGGGGTCAGCCCCAGCATTTT

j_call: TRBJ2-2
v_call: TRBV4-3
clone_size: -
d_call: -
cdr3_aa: CASSSTGPFGAGELFF
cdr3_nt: TGCGCCAGCAGCTCCACAGGGCCTTTTGGGGCCGGGGAGCTGTTTTTT

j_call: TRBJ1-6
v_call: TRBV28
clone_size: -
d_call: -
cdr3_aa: CASSSVLGTNSPLHF
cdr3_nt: TGTGCCAGCAGTTCGGTCTTGGGCACTAATTCACCCCTCCACTTT

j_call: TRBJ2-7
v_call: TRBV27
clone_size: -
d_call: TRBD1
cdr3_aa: CASSLGTGGRTYEQYF
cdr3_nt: TGTGCCAGCAGTTTAGGGACAGGGGGCCGGACCTACGAGCAGTACTTC

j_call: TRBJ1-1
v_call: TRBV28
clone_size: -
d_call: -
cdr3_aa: CASSGGGSAFF
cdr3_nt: TGTGCCAGCAGTGGGGGAGGTTCCGCTTTCTTT

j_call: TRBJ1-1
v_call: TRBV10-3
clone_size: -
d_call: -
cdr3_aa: CAITRTVNTEAFF
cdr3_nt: TGTGCCATCACCCGTACAGTGAACACTGAAGCTTTCTTT

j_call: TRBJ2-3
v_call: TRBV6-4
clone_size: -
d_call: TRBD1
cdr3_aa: CASSEHGTGLADTQYF
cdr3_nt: TGTGCCAGCAGTGAACACGGGACAGGGCTAGCAGATACGCAGTATTTT

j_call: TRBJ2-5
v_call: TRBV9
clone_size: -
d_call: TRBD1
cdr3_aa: CASSTRTGGERLYF
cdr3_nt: TGTGCCAGCAGCACCCGGACAGGGGGGGAAAGGTTGTACTTC

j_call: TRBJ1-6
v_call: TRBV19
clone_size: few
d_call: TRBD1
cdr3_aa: CASRKDRPKLSNSPLHF
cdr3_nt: TGTGCCAGTAGGAAGGACAGGCCGAAACTCTCTAATTCACCCCTCCACTTT

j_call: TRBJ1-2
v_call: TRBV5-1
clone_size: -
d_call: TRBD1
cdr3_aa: CASSRDSLNPVYGYTF
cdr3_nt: TGCGCCAGCAGCCGGGACAGCCTCAATCCTGTCTATGGCTACACCTTC

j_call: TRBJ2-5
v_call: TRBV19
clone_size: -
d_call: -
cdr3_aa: CASSIYSISRETQYF
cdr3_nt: TGTGCCAGTAGTATTTACTCCATTTCAAGAGAGACCCAGTACTTC

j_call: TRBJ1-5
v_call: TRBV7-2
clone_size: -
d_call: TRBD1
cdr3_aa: CASSDRGDQPQHF
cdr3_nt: TGTGCCAGCTCCGACAGGGGGGACCAGCCCCAGCATTTT

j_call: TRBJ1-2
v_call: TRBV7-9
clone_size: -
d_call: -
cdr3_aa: CASSLSGVEGYTF
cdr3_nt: TGTGCCAGCAGCTTATCCGGGGTGGAGGGCTACACCTTC

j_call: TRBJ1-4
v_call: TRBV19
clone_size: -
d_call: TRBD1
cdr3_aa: CASIDGQGGDEKLFF
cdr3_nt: TGTGCCAGTATCGACGGACAGGGTGGGGATGAAAAACTGTTTTTT

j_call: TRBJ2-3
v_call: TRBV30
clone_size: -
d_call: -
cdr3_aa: CAWRGGGVGTDTQYF
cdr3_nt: TGTGCCTGGAGAGGGGGAGGGGTCGGGACAGATACGCAGTATTTT

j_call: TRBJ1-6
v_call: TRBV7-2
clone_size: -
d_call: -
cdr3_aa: CASSLAGGYNSPLHF
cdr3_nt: TGTGCCAGCAGCTTAGCTGGCGGGTATAATTCACCCCTCCACTTT

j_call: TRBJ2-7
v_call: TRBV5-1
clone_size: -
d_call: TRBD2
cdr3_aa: CASSPGTTSSYEQYF
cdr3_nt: TGCGCCAGCAGCCCCGGGACTACGTCATCCTACGAGCAGTACTTC

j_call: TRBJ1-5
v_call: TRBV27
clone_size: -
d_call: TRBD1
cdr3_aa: CASSLGTGNQPQHF
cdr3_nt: TGTGCCAGCAGTCTCGGGACAGGCAATCAGCCCCAGCATTTT

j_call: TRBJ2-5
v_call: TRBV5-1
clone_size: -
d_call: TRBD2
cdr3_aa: CASSLSSSGGAVETQYF
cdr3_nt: TGCGCCAGCAGCTTGTCTTCTAGCGGGGGGGCCGTAGAGACCCAGTACTTC

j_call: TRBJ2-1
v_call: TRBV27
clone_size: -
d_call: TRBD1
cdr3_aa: CASSTQRTGAGEQFF
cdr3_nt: TGTGCCAGCAGCACACAAAGGACAGGGGCCGGTGAGCAGTTCTTC

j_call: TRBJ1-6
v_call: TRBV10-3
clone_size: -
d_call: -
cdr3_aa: CAIAPQGDSPLHF
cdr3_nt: TGTGCCATTGCTCCCCAGGGCGATTCACCCCTCCACTTT

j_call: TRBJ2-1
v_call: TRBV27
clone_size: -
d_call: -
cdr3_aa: CASSLGTQQFF
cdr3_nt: TGTGCCAGCAGTTTAGGGACTCAACAGTTCTTC

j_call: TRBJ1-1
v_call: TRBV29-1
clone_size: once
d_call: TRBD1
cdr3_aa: CSVRGQGRIEAFF
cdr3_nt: TGCAGCGTCCGAGGACAGGGACGGATTGAAGCTTTCTTT

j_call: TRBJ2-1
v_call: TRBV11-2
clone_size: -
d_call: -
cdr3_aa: CASSLRLDPYNEQFF
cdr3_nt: TGTGCCAGCAGCTTAAGACTAGACCCTTACAATGAGCAGTTCTTC

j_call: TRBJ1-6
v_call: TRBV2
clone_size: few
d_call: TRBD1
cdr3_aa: CASRGPGTESSYNSPLHF
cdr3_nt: TGTGCCAGCAGAGGTCCCGGGACAGAGAGCTCCTATAATTCACCCCTCCACTTT

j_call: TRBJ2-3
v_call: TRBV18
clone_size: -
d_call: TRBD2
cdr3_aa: CASSPDWISSGPTDTQYF
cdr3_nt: TGTGCCAGCTCACCGGACTGGATATCTAGCGGACCGACAGATACGCAGTATTTT

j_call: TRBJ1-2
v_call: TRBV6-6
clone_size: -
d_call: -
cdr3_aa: CASVEGIYGYTF
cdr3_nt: TGTGCCAGCGTGGAGGGGATCTATGGCTACACCTTC

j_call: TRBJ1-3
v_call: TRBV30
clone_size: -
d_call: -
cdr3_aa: CAWARGHLSGNTIYF
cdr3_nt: TGTGCCTGGGCCCGCGGACACCTCTCTGGAAACACCATATATTTT

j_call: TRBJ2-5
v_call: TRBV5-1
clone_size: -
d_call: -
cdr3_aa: CASSLEGGETQYF
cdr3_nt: TGCGCCAGCAGCTTGGAAGGGGGAGAGACCCAGTACTTC

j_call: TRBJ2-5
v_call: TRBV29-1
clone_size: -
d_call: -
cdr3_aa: CSVGQRETQYF
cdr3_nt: TGCAGCGTAGGACAGCGGGAGACCCAGTACTTC

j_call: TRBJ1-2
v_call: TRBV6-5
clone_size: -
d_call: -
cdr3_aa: CASSQITGTYGYTF
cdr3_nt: TGTGCCAGCAGCCAAATCACAGGGACCTATGGCTACACCTTC

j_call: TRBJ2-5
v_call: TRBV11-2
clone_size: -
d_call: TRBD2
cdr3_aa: CASSSTGLAGFQETQYF
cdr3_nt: TGTGCCAGCAGCTCGACAGGACTAGCGGGGTTCCAAGAGACCCAGTACTTC

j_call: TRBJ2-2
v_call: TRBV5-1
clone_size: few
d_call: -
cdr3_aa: CASSWQFTGELFF
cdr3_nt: TGCGCCAGCAGCTGGCAGTTCACCGGGGAGCTGTTTTTT

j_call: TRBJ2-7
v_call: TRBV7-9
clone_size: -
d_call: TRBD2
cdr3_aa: CASSSGLAGAYEQYF
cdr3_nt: TGTGCCAGCAGCTCCGGACTAGCGGGAGCATACGAGCAGTACTTC

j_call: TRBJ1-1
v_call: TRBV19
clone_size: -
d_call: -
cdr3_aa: CASILTGTNTEAFF
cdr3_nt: TGTGCCAGTATTCTCACAGGGACCAACACTGAAGCTTTCTTT

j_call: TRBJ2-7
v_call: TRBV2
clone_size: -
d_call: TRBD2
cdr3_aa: CASKERAGGHSYEQYF
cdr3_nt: TGTGCCAGCAAGGAAAGGGCGGGGGGGCACTCCTACGAGCAGTACTTC

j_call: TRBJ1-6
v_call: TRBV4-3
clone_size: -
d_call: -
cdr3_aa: CASSLKVGVGNSPLHF
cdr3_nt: TGCGCCAGCAGCCTAAAAGTCGGGGTAGGTAATTCACCCCTCCACTTT

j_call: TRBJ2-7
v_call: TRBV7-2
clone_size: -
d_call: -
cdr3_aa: CASSLRPPGDEQYF
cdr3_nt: TGTGCCAGCAGCTTACGTCCGCCCGGGGACGAGCAGTACTTC